This is a list of T cell receptor beta chains from one sample in a study of blood T cell repertoires in COVID-19. Sequencing used immunoSEQ multiplex PCR; TCRdb keeps in-frame clones, though not all of them. The sample has a few hundred thousand clones; approximately 77% are singletons. Input material: peripheral blood. These receptors originate from a woman aged 18-35 years with acute or convalescent COVID-19. Each CDR3 is given with its conserved first and last residue.

TRBJ1-1 | TRBV5-1 | CASSLGAGFGGNTEAFF
TRBJ2-1 | TRBV5-4 | CASSFPPGTYNEQFF
TRBJ2-1 | TRBV7-2 | CASSFSSYNEQFF
TRBJ2-7 | TRBV29-1 | CSVRPQGNEQYF
TRBJ2-5 | TRBV3-1/TRBV3-2 | CASSQAASGGETQYF
TRBJ2-7 | TRBV6-1 | CASSELAPTYEQYF
TRBJ2-2 | TRBV5-5 | CASSSGGGANTGELFF
TRBJ2-7 | TRBV9 | CASSVRGGLSYEQYF
TRBJ2-3 | TRBV7-2 | CASTSGGMVSDTQYF
TRBJ1-1 | TRBV27 | CASSPGQGVNTEAFF
TRBJ2-1 | TRBV5-1 | CASSPSASGNEQFF
TRBJ2-5 | TRBV19 | CASSSPGLQETQYF
TRBJ1-1 | TRBV6-5 | CASTPVGDTEAFF
TRBJ1-3 | TRBV11-2 | CASSHSGEGGNTIYF
TRBJ1-6 | TRBV4-3 | CASSRTDDSYNSPLHF
TRBJ2-7 | TRBV6-5 | CASSLGTSWYEQYF
TRBJ2-7 | TRBV6-2/TRBV6-3 | CASRYDPWTSGRAYEQYF
TRBJ2-7 | TRBV7-9 | CASSPPQGYEQYF
TRBJ2-1 | TRBV7-9 | CASRGGAYNEQFF
TRBJ1-2 | TRBV10-3 | CAINKQGVSGGYTF
TRBJ1-2 | TRBV7-9 | CASSIQDRVDYGYTF
TRBJ2-1 | TRBV27 | CASRPQGEGEQFF
TRBJ2-7 | TRBV6-5 | CASSYSFESYEQYF
TRBJ2-7 | TRBV21-1 | CASSTRTGATSYEQYF
TRBJ1-5 | TRBV6-2/TRBV6-3 | CASSRSSSNQPQHF
TRBJ1-2 | TRBV5-1 | CASSPLNYGYTF
TRBJ1-2 | TRBV4-1 | CASSQDGRWGSPADYGYTF
TRBJ2-7 | TRBV5-4 | CASSPTGGSYEQYF
TRBJ1-4 | TRBV7-2 | CASSLVTSTNEKLFF
TRBJ1-4 | TRBV6-6 | CASSRESPRFSEKLFF
TRBJ1-6 | TRBV6-6 | CASTRGQGGPSPLHF
TRBJ1-4 | TRBV19 | CASRWTGLGEKLFF
TRBJ2-3 | TRBV24-1 | CATSGETSGRDGTDTQYF
TRBJ1-2 | TRBV19 | CATESGHSIYGYTF
TRBJ2-7 | TRBV7-2 | CASSPQGAGVGSYEQYF
TRBJ2-3 | TRBV30 | CAWSRASGFVTDTQYF
TRBJ2-7 | TRBV10-3 | CAIGFPGEIYEQYF
TRBJ1-2 | TRBV6-1 | CASSEAMTERGKGYTF
TRBJ2-1 | TRBV4-1 | CASSQGRESSYNEQFF
TRBJ1-1 | TRBV11-2 | CASSPGGNTEAFF
TRBJ2-2 | TRBV6-5 | CASSYWMEAGELFF
TRBJ1-1 | TRBV2 | CASSGQGAGTEAFF
TRBJ2-7 | TRBV4-3 | CASSLGLAGDYEQYF
TRBJ2-6 | TRBV4-3 | CASSQDPRGLGANVLTF
TRBJ2-1 | TRBV6-5 | CASSWGLADNEQFF
TRBJ2-1 | TRBV15 | CATSKGQGASYNEQFF
TRBJ2-2 | TRBV13 | CASSSLAGGPTGELFF
TRBJ1-3 | TRBV9 | CASSIRDGGSGNTIYF
TRBJ2-1 | TRBV19 | CASSIGTEWEGRINEQFF
TRBJ2-5 | TRBV10-2 | CASSEVFGLAETQYF
TRBJ2-5 | TRBV19 | CASSEGTAQETQYF
TRBJ2-7 | TRBV3-1/TRBV3-2 | CASSQRPGEQYF
TRBJ2-1 | TRBV10-1 | CASSESRGGRMNEQFF
TRBJ2-7 | TRBV3-1/TRBV3-2 | CASSQAASGRHEQYF